A single sample is the source of the 31 T cell receptor beta chains below, sequenced in a study of PD-1 blockade in classical Hodgkin lymphoma (dated by TCRdb to about 2020). The time point label of this sample denotes: newly diagnosed, previously untreated cHL patient sample. Magnetic negative selection with a Miltenyi CD8+ T cell isolation kit was used to purify CD8+ T cells from thawed PBMCs. The library relied on the immunoSEQ multiplex PCR assay. Held by TCRdb, this immuneACCESS table contains in-frame sequences only and omits some clones. Under half of the omission traces to an unresolved V gene where checked; the cause of the rest is unknown. The sample contains approximately 9,300 clones, approximately 84% of them found a single time. Just under 15% of the sample belongs to the ten largest clones. Sequencing was performed on CD8+ T cells from blood. The source of these receptors is a human donor with classical Hodgkin lymphoma.

This clone was counted once. The DNA of the CDR3 is TGTGCCAGCAGTCCCCGGACGGGAAGGGGCGGCTACACCTTC. It is translated as CASSPRTGRGGYTF. V gene TRBV27 combines with J gene TRBJ1-2, with TRBD1 as a possible D gene (5 bases). Germline V CDR1 and CDR2: MNHEY, SMNVEV (reference sequence). The CDR3 runs to 14 residues. Between the trimmed V and J ends, which lost 5 bases and 8 bases, there was a span of 18 bases.

This clone appeared a few times. The chain combines TRBV19 with TRBJ2-1; TRBD2 is a possible D gene (6 bases). The CDR3 totals 15 residues. V was pared by 5 bases and J by 3 bases, with 14 bases between. Germline V gene sequence: CDR1 LNHDA, CDR2 SQIVND (reference sequence). This chain's CDR3 is CASSSGGTYYNEQFF. CDR3 coding DNA: TGTGCCAGTAGTTCCGGGGGTACCTACTACAATGAGCAGTTCTTC.

This chain connects TRBV9 to TRBJ2-7; TRBD1 matches 9 bases. Germline lookup yields CDR1 SGDLS and CDR2 YYNGEE. J gave up 5 bases and V 3 bases, and 6 bases lay outside the gene matches. CDR3 length: 14 amino acids. CDR3 loop: CASSARDRDHEQYF. The DNA for the CDR3 is TGTGCCAGCAGCGCCCGGGACAGGGACCACGAGCAGTACTTC. Using reference TRBV9 and TRBJ2-7 for the parts outside the CDR3, the full variable domain is DSGVTQTPKHLITATGQRVTLRCSPRSGDLSVYWYQQSLDQGLQFLIQYYNGEERAKGNILERFSAQQFPDLHSELNLSSLELGDSALYFCASSARDRDHEQYFGPGTRLTVT.

The chain uses TRBV4-3 and TRBJ2-2; 10 positions match TRBD1. V was pared by 0 bases and J by 3 bases, with 7 bases of the junction left unmatched. The germline V gene encodes CDR1 LGHNA and CDR2 YSLEER. The length of the CDR3 is 18 residues. CDR3 in amino acids: CASSQDGTGAADTGELFF. CDR3 in DNA: TGCGCCAGCAGCCAAGACGGGACAGGGGCAGCGGACACCGGGGAGCTGTTTTTT.

The chain has TRBV6-1 and TRBJ2-3, with TRBD2 matching over 8 bases. The CDR3 spans 16 residues. Germline-derived CDR1 and CDR2 are MNHNS and SASEGT. V shed 2 bases, J shed 1 base, and the junction held 5 bases outside the gene matches. The CDR3 reads CASSENAGGGTDTQYF. The CDR3 nucleotides read TGTGCCAGCAGTGAAAATGCGGGGGGCGGCACAGATACGCAGTATTTT.

CDR3 region: CASGGTGPYNEQFF. In nucleotides, the CDR3 is TGTGCCAGCGGGGGGACAGGGCCGTACAATGAGCAGTTCTTC. V usage is TRBV6-1 and J usage is TRBJ2-1, with 9 bases identical to TRBD1. With V trimmed by 8 bases and J by 4 bases, 6 bases remained unmatched. Germline-derived CDR1 and CDR2 are MNHNS and SASEGT. The CDR3 is 14 amino acids.

The chain combines TRBV12-5 with TRBJ2-1; 10 bases are shared with TRBD2. The V gene's germline CDR1 is LGHNT and CDR2 FRNRAP. CDR3 length: 18 residues. With 1 base clipped from V and 2 bases from J, the junction kept 8 bases outside the gene matches. The DNA of the CDR3 is TGTGCTAGTGGTTTGGCCCTATTAGCGGGGGGCACCTACAATGAGCAGTTCTTC. Protein: CASGLALLAGGTYNEQFF.

This chain links TRBV6-5 with TRBJ1-2; TRBD1 is a possible D gene (5 bases). The germline CDR1 and CDR2 sequences are MNHEY and SVGAGI. Trimming left V 5 bases short and J 8 bases short, with 18 bases between. The CDR3 sequence is 14 residues long. The CDR3 DNA is TGTGCCAGCAGTAGCCGGGGGAGGGTCTTCGGCTACACCTTC. Its translation is CASSSRGRVFGYTF.

With respect to this clone: The junction departs from germline at one end; a sequencing error may be responsible. This same CDR3 is encoded by further DNA sequences in the sample. This sequence joins TRBV7-9 and TRBJ2-7; D not certain. The CDR3 is 14 residues long. The V gene's germline CDR1 is SEHNR and CDR2 FQNEAQ (reference sequence). CDR3 amino acids: CASSLDWLSYEQYF. The CDR3, as DNA: TGCGCCAGCAGCTTAGACTGGCTTAGTTACGAGCAGTACTTC.

The chain links TRBV28 to TRBJ2-1; 8 bases map to TRBD2. V lost 3 bases, J lost 1 base, and 11 bases stayed unmatched. CDR1 is MDHEN, CDR2 SYDVKM, per germline. The CDR3 sequence is 18 residues long. The CDR3 nucleotides read TGTGCCAGCAGTTTCCCCTCGACTAGCGTACCATCCTACAATGAGCAGTTCTTC. This encodes CASSFPSTSVPSYNEQFF.

This chain uses TRBV9 with TRBJ2-5, with D possibly matching TRBD2 (6 bases). The CDR3 spans 15 residues. Looked up from germline, CDR1 is SGDLS and CDR2 is YYNGEE. The V and J ends lost 0 bases and 1 base respectively, with 10 bases between them. The CDR3 sequence: CASSVEGTLQETQYF. In nucleotides, the CDR3 is TGTGCCAGCAGCGTAGAAGGGACTCTCCAAGAGACCCAGTACTTC.

The chain joins TRBV5-4 to TRBJ1-2; the match to TRBD1 covers 12 bases. The CDR3 runs 15 residues. CDR1 SGHNT and CDR2 YYREEE come from the germline V gene (reference sequence). V shed 4 bases, J shed 5 bases, and the junction held 6 bases outside the gene matches. CDR3 sequence reads: CASSAGQGAGYGYTF. DNA of the CDR3: TGTGCCAGCAGCGCGGGACAGGGGGCGGGGTATGGCTACACCTTC. The whole variable domain, filled in from reference TRBV5-4 and TRBJ1-2, reads ETGVTQSPTHLIKTRGQQVTLRCSSQSGHNTVSWYQQALGQGPQFIFQYYREEENGRGNFPPRFSGLQFPNYSSELNVNALELDDSALYLCASSAGQGAGYGYTFGSGTRLTVV.

This clone turned up a few times. One end of the junction is discordant with germline, which a read error may explain. The chain carries TRBV7-9 and TRBJ1-1; no definite D call. CDR3 length: 9 amino acids. CDR1 SEHNR and CDR2 FQNEAQ come from the germline V gene (reference sequence). The CDR3, as DNA: TGTGCCACCAGCTCTGAAGCTTTCTTT. It encodes CATSSEAFF.

The chain has TRBV29-1 and TRBJ2-1; D possibly corresponds to TRBD2 (6 bases). Trimming removed 1 base at V and 3 bases at J, with 7 bases between. Germline V gene lookup returns CDR1 SQVTM and CDR2 ANQGSEA. The CDR3 is 13 amino acids. The CDR3 loop reads CSVEGGVYNEQFF. CDR3 nucleotide sequence: TGCAGCGTTGAAGGCGGGGTCTACAATGAGCAGTTCTTC.

J is TRBJ1-2 and V is TRBV4-3; no definite D call. Trimming cost V 2 bases and J 4 bases, with 20 bases left between them. The CDR3 consists of 17 residues. CDR1 LGHNA and CDR2 YSLEER come from the germline V gene. Written as DNA, the CDR3 is TGCGCCAGCAGCCAATCCCTGGAGGCCGTCAGTGGCTATGGCTACACCTTC. Amino acids: CASSQSLEAVSGYGYTF.

The chain carries TRBV28 and TRBJ1-2; TRBD1 aligns across 7 bases. V lost 10 bases and J lost 3; bases outside the gene matches: 8. The CDR3 loop spans 13 amino acids. Looked up from germline, CDR1 is MDHEN and CDR2 is SYDVKM. CDR3 nucleotide sequence: TGTGCCACAAATGACAGGGATTACTATGGCTACACCTTC. Protein product: CATNDRDYYGYTF.

This clone turned up a few times. The genes are TRBV6-6 and TRBJ1-6, with 7 bases identical to TRBD1. The V gene's germline CDR1 is MNHNY and CDR2 SVGAGI (reference sequence). There are 15 residues in the CDR3. Germline trimming cut 0 bases from V and 7 bases from J; bases unmatched to any gene: 3. The CDR3 region has the DNA TGTGCCAGCAGTTACTCAACAGGGGTCAATTCACCCCTCCACTTT. Protein product: CASSYSTGVNSPLHF.

This chain uses TRBV4-1 with TRBJ2-7, with D possibly being TRBD1 or TRBD2 (5 bases each). The germline gives CDR1 MGHRA, CDR2 YSYEKL. The CDR3 runs to 14 residues. Trimming removed 2 bases from V and 2 bases from J, with 10 bases in between. CDR3 nucleotides: TGCGCCAGCAGCCAACGGGACGGGACCTACGAGCAGTACTTC. Protein: CASSQRDGTYEQYF.

This clone has only one observation. The genes are TRBV6-5 and TRBJ1-1; 7 positions agree with TRBD1. This CDR3 spans 14 amino acids. The germline CDR1 and CDR2 sequences are MNHEY and SVGAGI. The ends lost 9 bases at V and 0 bases at J; junction bases unmatched: 7. CDR3 DNA: TGTGCCAGTAATCCCGGGACAGTGAACACTGAAGCTTTCTTT. Amino acids: CASNPGTVNTEAFF.

The chain links TRBV29-1 to TRBJ2-7; 8 bases agree with TRBD1. The CDR3 runs to 12 residues. Germline CDR1 is SQVTM and CDR2 is ANQGSEA. Trimming removed 7 bases from V and 5 bases from J; junction bases left unmatched: 7. The CDR3 sequence: CSDLDRDNEQYF. CDR3 nucleotide sequence: TGCAGCGATTTGGACAGGGATAACGAGCAGTACTTC.

This clone has just a few counts. The chain has TRBV29-1 and TRBJ1-2, with D tentatively TRBD1 (5 bases). The CDR3 extends over 13 amino acids. Trimming took 4 bases from V and 1 from J, leaving 10 bases between them. The germline CDR1 and CDR2 sequences are SQVTM and ANQGSEA. CDR3 sequence: CSVVLTVNYGYTF. The CDR3 coding sequence is TGCAGCGTTGTCTTGACAGTTAACTATGGCTACACCTTC.

V is TRBV5-6 and J is TRBJ1-3; D not certain. Between the trimmed V and J ends, which lost 0 bases and 4 bases, there was a span of 8 bases. The germline V gene has CDR1 SGHDT and CDR2 YYEEEE. The CDR3 runs to 14 residues. CDR3 bases: TGTGCCAGCAGCTTGGGACACACCGGAAACACCATATATTTT. Protein sequence: CASSLGHTGNTIYF.

The chain is built from TRBV5-8 and TRBJ2-1; possible D gene TRBD1, 5 bases. The V end lost 6 bases, the J end lost 8 bases, and 27 bases lay between the germline ends. Germline V gene sequence: CDR1 SGHTS, CDR2 YDEGEE. The CDR3 is 17 amino acids. DNA for the CDR3: TGTGCCAGCAATCCCTCGACAGACAGAGTCCAGTTCGATGAGCAGTTCTTC. It translates to CASNPSTDRVQFDEQFF.

The rearrangement uses TRBV4-3 and TRBJ2-7; D gene uncertain. The CDR3 has 15 residues. Trimming took off 4 bases at V and 2 bases at J, with 15 bases between the two ends. Germline V gives CDR1 LGHNA, CDR2 YSLEER. DNA for the CDR3: TGCGCCAGCAGCCCTGTACACGGAAACCCCTACGAGCAGTACTTC. This codes for CASSPVHGNPYEQYF.

The chain employs TRBV7-2 and TRBJ1-2, with TRBD1 matching 9 bases. The germline CDR1 and CDR2 sequences are SGHTA and FQGNSA. The junction had 14 bases not matched to a gene; V was cut back by 5 bases and J by 4 bases. There are 17 residues in the CDR3. CDR3 residues: CASSLGGTGITPYGYTF. In nucleotides, the CDR3 is TGTGCCAGCAGCCTAGGCGGGACAGGGATTACCCCCTATGGCTACACCTTC.

Regarding this clone: At one end, the junction sequence differs from germline, possibly due to a read error. The chain uses TRBV5-6 and TRBJ1-3, with D tentatively TRBD1 (5 bases). Germline values: CDR1 SGHDT, CDR2 YYEEEE. This CDR3 has 11 amino acids. CDR3 amino acids: CASSFPGGEEF. As DNA, the CDR3 is TGTGCCAGCAGCTTTCCCGGGGGGGAAGAGTTT.

The gene calls are TRBV9 and TRBJ2-7; tentatively, D is TRBD1 (6 bases). Looked up from germline, CDR1 is SGDLS and CDR2 is YYNGEE. The CDR3 loop spans 14 amino acids. The germline V and J ends were trimmed by 4 bases and 2 bases, with 13 bases remaining between them. The CDR3 reads CASSPQGRTYEQYF. DNA for the CDR3: TGTGCCAGCAGCCCCCAGGGGCGGACCTACGAGCAGTACTTC.

The chain uses TRBV4-3 and TRBJ2-5; 7 bases are shared with TRBD1. Germline V gene lookup returns CDR1 LGHNA and CDR2 YSLEER. The CDR3 runs to 13 residues. V lost 0 bases, J lost 5 bases, and 0 bases stayed unmatched. CDR3 region: CASSQDRGETQYF. DNA of the CDR3: TGCGCCAGCAGCCAAGACAGGGGGGAGACCCAGTACTTC.

This chain uses TRBV27 with TRBJ1-1, with unresolved D. This CDR3 spans 13 amino acids. V dropped 3 bases and J dropped 2 bases, with 7 bases sitting between them. Germline V gene data show CDR1 as MNHEY and CDR2 as SMNVEV (reference sequence). The CDR3, as DNA: TGTGCCAGCAGTTTCGGACCCAACACTGAAGCTTTCTTT. Translation gives CASSFGPNTEAFF.

The chain couples TRBV7-6 to TRBJ2-1; no clear D. Germline V gives CDR1 SGHVS, CDR2 FNYEAQ. CDR3 size: 14 residues. Trimming shortened V by 4 bases and J by 2 bases, and 9 bases separated the two germline ends. CDR3 bases: TGTGCCAGCAGCTCACAAGGTGCCTACAATGAGCAGTTCTTC. Amino acid sequence: CASSSQGAYNEQFF.

The chain uses TRBV4-3 and TRBJ2-5; 16 bases map to TRBD2. The junction had 13 bases not matched to a gene; V was cut back by 4 bases and J by 5 bases. CDR3 size: 19 residues. The germline gives CDR1 LGHNA, CDR2 YSLEER. This chain's CDR3 is CASSPRTPGLAGGRETQYF. The CDR3 coding sequence is TGCGCCAGCAGCCCCCGGACGCCGGGACTAGCGGGGGGGCGGGAGACCCAGTACTTC.